A single sample gave rise to the 8 T cell receptor beta chains below, sequenced in a study of blood T cell repertoires in COVID-19. Only in-frame clones appear in the TCRdb table, and some are missing; sequencing was by immunoSEQ multiplex PCR. The data contain about 39,000 clones, more than 85% of them singletons. Sequences were obtained from peripheral blood. The origin of the receptors is a man aged 50 to 59 with active COVID-19.

CDR3 loop: CASSQLLTGLSGNTIYF. Here the CDR3 DNA reads TGTGCCAGCAGCCAACTCCTGACAGGGCTCTCTGGAAACACCATATATTTT. V usage is TRBV3-1 (or the pseudogene TRBV3-2) and J usage is TRBJ1-3, with 7 bases fitting TRBD1. CDR1 and CDR2 from the germline V gene are LGHDT and YNNKEL (reference sequence). V was clipped by 2 bases and J by 0 bases; unmatched bases: 7. This CDR3 is built from 17 residues.

V is TRBV18 and J is TRBJ2-1; 12 bases are shared with TRBD2. V dropped 3 bases and J dropped 7; count of bases not matched to a gene: 10. CDR1 is KGHSH, CDR2 LQKENI, per germline. The length of the CDR3 is 17 residues. For the CDR3, the DNA is TGTGCCAGCTCACCCCCCCGACTAGCGGGAGTGAAGAATGAGCAGTTCTTC. This translates into CASSPPRLAGVKNEQFF.

The gene calls are TRBV2 and TRBJ2-1; 7 bases align to TRBD2. The germline CDR1 and CDR2 sequences are SNHLY and FYNNEI. V trimming: 6 bases; J trimming: 9 bases; junction bases outside the gene matches: 8. The CDR3 extends over 13 amino acids. The CDR3 is CASRTDPGGEQFF. CDR3 bases: TGTGCCAGCAGGACGGACCCGGGGGGTGAGCAGTTCTTC. Variable domain in full (rest from reference TRBV2 and TRBJ2-1): EPEVTQTPSHQVTQMGQEVILRCVPISNHLYFYWYRQILGQKVEFLVSFYNNEISEKSEIFDDQFSVERPDGSNFTLKIRSTKLEDSAMYFCASRTDPGGEQFFGPGTRLTVL.

This clone was observed once. The chain uses TRBV10-3 and TRBJ1-5, with D possibly matching TRBD1 (6 bases). The CDR3 is made up of 14 amino acids. Germline V gene lookup returns CDR1 ENHRY and CDR2 SYGVKD. V was shortened by 3 bases and J by 1 base, with 7 bases between the two germline ends. DNA for the CDR3: TGTGCCATCAGTGAACAGGGAAGCAATCAGCCCCAGCATTTT. It specifies CAISEQGSNQPQHF.

The gene calls are TRBV2 and TRBJ2-3; 7 positions agree with TRBD2. After removal of 5 bases from V and 8 bases from J, the junction contained 7 bases not matched to a gene. The CDR3 spans 13 residues. Germline V gene sequence: CDR1 SNHLY, CDR2 FYNNEI. The CDR3 DNA follows: TGTGCCAGCAGTCCGGGAACTAGCGTTACGCAGTATTTT. It yields the protein CASSPGTSVTQYF.

The rearrangement joins TRBV27 to TRBJ1-6; no reliable D call. The V and J ends lost 7 bases and 12 bases respectively, with 16 bases between them. Germline V gene sequence: CDR1 MNHEY, CDR2 SMNVEV (reference sequence). The CDR3 is 13 residues long. As DNA, the CDR3 is TGTGCCAGCACCCCGGGAACTCGGGGACCCCTCCACTTT. It is translated as CASTPGTRGPLHF.

CDR3 sequence (DNA): TGTGCCAGCAGCTCTCGACAGGGTGGGACTAATGAAAAACTGTTTTTT. It codes for CASSSRQGGTNEKLFF. The V call is TRBV9, the J call TRBJ1-4; 7 bases fit TRBD1. V shed 4 bases and J 2 bases; nucleotides not matched to a gene: 8. This CDR3 spans 16 amino acids. CDR1 and CDR2 (germline): SGDLS, YYNGEE.

This clone was detected only once. The V and J genes are TRBV6-5 and TRBJ2-7; D might be TRBD1 (5 bases). The CDR3 has 15 residues. Germline lookup yields CDR1 MNHEY and CDR2 SVGAGI. V was clipped by 5 bases and J by 2 bases, with 16 bases between them. CDR3 protein: CASSNVQGLAYEQYF. Here the CDR3 DNA reads TGTGCCAGCAGTAATGTGCAGGGATTGGCCTACGAGCAGTACTTC.